The rows below give T cell receptor beta chains drawn from one sample of a study of blood T cell repertoires in COVID-19. The assay was immunoSEQ multiplex PCR, and TCRdb's table has in-frame clones only and misses some. The repertoire holds approximately 93,000 clones, with 80% to 90% as singletons. Sample: peripheral blood. The receptors originated from a man between 50 and 59 years old with active or convalescent COVID-19. CDR3s include the opening cysteine and the closing phenylalanine or tryptophan.

j_call: TRBJ2-7; v_call: TRBV5-8; cdr3_aa: CAYRQLYEQYF
j_call: TRBJ1-1; v_call: TRBV12-5; cdr3_aa: CASGLDRNTEAFF
j_call: TRBJ2-2; v_call: TRBV7-9; cdr3_aa: CASSLAGQTGELFF
j_call: TRBJ1-1; v_call: TRBV2; cdr3_aa: CASSQDRGHTEAFF
j_call: TRBJ2-5; v_call: TRBV28; cdr3_aa: CASSLPSGVQETQYF
j_call: TRBJ2-5; v_call: TRBV29-1; cdr3_aa: CSVGGSLGYVETQYF
j_call: TRBJ1-6; v_call: TRBV3-1/TRBV3-2; cdr3_aa: CASSGDSGNSPLHF
j_call: TRBJ2-5; v_call: TRBV4-2; cdr3_aa: CASSQGQGARETQYF
j_call: TRBJ2-7; v_call: TRBV2; cdr3_aa: CASNPSPTSGHEQYF
j_call: TRBJ2-1; v_call: TRBV9; cdr3_aa: CASSVRTDLNEQFF
j_call: TRBJ1-1; v_call: TRBV10-1; cdr3_aa: CASSETLETEAFF
j_call: TRBJ2-1; v_call: TRBV7-2; cdr3_aa: CASSPRVVANEQFF
j_call: TRBJ2-6; v_call: TRBV4-1; cdr3_aa: CASSQGLSISGANVLTF
j_call: TRBJ2-1; v_call: TRBV6-1; cdr3_aa: CASSEAFRGNEQFF
j_call: TRBJ1-4; v_call: TRBV6-5; cdr3_aa: CASSYRRSGNEKLFF
j_call: TRBJ2-1; v_call: TRBV24-1; cdr3_aa: CATSDRQGKDEQFF
j_call: TRBJ2-3; v_call: TRBV27; cdr3_aa: CASSFLGLAVWGGTDTQYF
j_call: TRBJ2-2; v_call: TRBV14; cdr3_aa: CASSQVRATGELFF
j_call: TRBJ1-1; v_call: TRBV5-5; cdr3_aa: CASSLNRGWNTEAFF
j_call: TRBJ1-2; v_call: TRBV27; cdr3_aa: CASRPAGTGVNYGYTF
j_call: TRBJ2-3; v_call: TRBV10-1; cdr3_aa: CASSESGSRSDTQYF
j_call: TRBJ1-5; v_call: TRBV28; cdr3_aa: CASTTYRGPAQPQHF
j_call: TRBJ2-1; v_call: TRBV24-1; cdr3_aa: CATSRTGLSYNEQFF
j_call: TRBJ1-6; v_call: TRBV6-6; cdr3_aa: CASRQTFRGDNSPLHF
j_call: TRBJ2-5; v_call: TRBV7-8; cdr3_aa: CASSLGPPGGTQETQYF
j_call: TRBJ2-2; v_call: TRBV28; cdr3_aa: CASSSPILAQHYTGELFF
j_call: TRBJ2-1; v_call: TRBV4-3; cdr3_aa: CASSPRRGVYNEQFF
j_call: TRBJ2-3; v_call: TRBV28; cdr3_aa: CASSLYSASGSTDTQYF
j_call: TRBJ1-4; v_call: TRBV21-1; cdr3_aa: CASRLGGQGSNEKLFF
j_call: TRBJ1-2; v_call: TRBV11-2; cdr3_aa: CASSLEADRAHGYTF